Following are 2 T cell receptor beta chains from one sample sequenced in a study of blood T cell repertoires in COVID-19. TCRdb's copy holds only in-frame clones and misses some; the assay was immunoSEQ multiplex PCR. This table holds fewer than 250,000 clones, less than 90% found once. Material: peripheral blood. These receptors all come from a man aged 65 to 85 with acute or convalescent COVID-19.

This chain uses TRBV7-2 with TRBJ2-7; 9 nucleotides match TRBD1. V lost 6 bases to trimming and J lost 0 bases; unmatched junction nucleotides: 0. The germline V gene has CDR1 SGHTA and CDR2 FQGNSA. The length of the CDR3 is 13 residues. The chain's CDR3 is CASRQGASYEQYF. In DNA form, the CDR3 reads TGTGCCAGCAGACAGGGGGCCTCCTACGAGCAGTACTTC. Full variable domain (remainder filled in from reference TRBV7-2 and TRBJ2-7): GAGVSQSPSNKVTEKGKDVELRCDPISGHTALYWYRQSLGQGLEFLIYFQGNSAPDKSGLPSDRFSAERTGGSVSTLTIQRTQQEDSAVYLCASRQGASYEQYFGPGTRLTVT.

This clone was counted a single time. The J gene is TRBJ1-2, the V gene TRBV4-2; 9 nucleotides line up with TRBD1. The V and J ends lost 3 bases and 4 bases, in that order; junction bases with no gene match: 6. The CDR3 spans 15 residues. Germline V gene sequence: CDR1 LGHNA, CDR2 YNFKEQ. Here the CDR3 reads CASSQTDRGGYGYTF. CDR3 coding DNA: TGTGCCAGCAGCCAGACGGACAGGGGAGGCTATGGCTACACCTTC.